These T cell receptor beta chains were read from a single sample in a study of monozygotic twins with inflammatory bowel disease. Using the 5' RACE reads, TCRdb records one entry per CDR3 protein without DNA. This sample contains 200,000 to 250,000 distinct CDR3 sequences. Material for sequencing was blood. The receptor source for this set is a human donor with ulcerative colitis or Crohn's disease, or a healthy co-twin of an affected twin (not recorded which). Both conserved end residues are part of each CDR3. The order of the fields is CDR3 protein, J gene, V gene.

CDR3: CSVGQGDGNTIYF
J: TRBJ1-3
V: TRBV20-1

CDR3: CASSHGQGGNTIYF
J: TRBJ1-3
V: TRBV3-1

CDR3: CSARVIGLAGFQETQYF
J: TRBJ2-5
V: TRBV20-1

CDR3: CASSLTQGDTIYF
J: TRBJ1-3
V: TRBV5-1

CDR3: CATSRGPGDTGELFF
J: TRBJ2-2
V: TRBV15

CDR3: CASSSLRGREEQYF
J: TRBJ2-7
V: TRBV6-2/TRBV6-3

CDR3: CASSLSDADTQYF
J: TRBJ2-3
V: TRBV5-1

CDR3: CASSLGTGPFMVF
J: TRBJ2-1
V: TRBV5-5

CDR3: CASSVTGSQKETQYF
J: TRBJ2-5
V: TRBV7-3

CDR3: CSVEEGYNEQFF
J: TRBJ2-1
V: TRBV29-1

CDR3: CSVDKHRETQYF
J: TRBJ2-5
V: TRBV29-1

CDR3: CASSLAPAMTTEAFF
J: TRBJ1-1
V: TRBV7-8

CDR3: CASSLAPEALYEQYF
J: TRBJ2-7
V: TRBV5-1

CDR3: CSARGTGGFTDTQYF
J: TRBJ2-3
V: TRBV20-1

CDR3: CASSIVPPGIQNQPQHF
J: TRBJ1-5
V: TRBV19

CDR3: CASSLAANLDYGYTF
J: TRBJ1-2
V: TRBV7-2